Below are 20 T cell receptor beta chains sequenced from a single sample in a study of regulatory T cells in long-lasting Graves disease. Specified time point: newly diagnosed GD, antithyroid drugs for less than 3 months. Scientists built the TCR library using RNA that was extracted from PBMCs. Building the TCR beta libraries relied on iRepertoire HTBI primers, and CDR3 regions underwent Arm-PCR. TCRdb fed the multiplex PCR reads into MiXCR, producing one record per CDR3 protein. The table has 350,000 to 500,000 distinct CDR3 sequences, about 15% seen once; the top ten hold approximately 12%. This sample was shared with a second study, whose subject was T cells in Graves' hyperthyroidism and ophthalmopathy.

This sample comprised peripheral blood mononuclear cells (PBMCs), obtained at new diagnosis, from a patient treated with antithyroid drugs. These receptors were collected from a woman under 40 with Graves disease.

This clonotype was detected ten times or more. The J gene is TRBJ2-5, the V gene TRBV7-8; possible D gene TRBD2, 6 bases. V was trimmed by 5 bases and J by 2 bases, leaving 21 bases between them. Germline CDR1 SGHVS, CDR2 FQNEAQ. The CDR3 contains 17 residues. CDR3 bases: TGTGCCAGCAGCCCGCGTCCCCCCGGGGGTCCACAAGAGACCCAGTACTTC. Its protein is CASSPRPPGGPQETQYF.

This clonotype occurred many times. The rearrangement links TRBV18 to TRBJ2-7; D is uncertain. The germline V gene has CDR1 KGHSH and CDR2 LQKENI. The CDR3 spans 16 residues. V shed 6 bases and J shed 0 bases, with 18 bases lying between them. The CDR3 reads CASSPEPRTDSYEQYF. CDR3 DNA: TGTGCCAGCTCGCCAGAACCTCGGACGGACTCCTACGAGCAGTACTTC.

This clonotype was seen at least ten times. As DNA, the CDR3 is TGTGCCAGCAGTTTATGGGTGGGCGGGATGGACGAGCAGTACTTC. This gives the protein CASSLWVGGMDEQYF. V is TRBV27 and J is TRBJ2-7, with a weak D call TRBD2 (6 bases). Germline CDR1 MNHEY, CDR2 SMNVEV (reference sequence). Trimming cost V 1 base and J 5 bases, with 15 bases left between them. CDR3 length: 15 amino acids.

This clonotype was observed at least ten times. The V call is TRBV7-2, the J call TRBJ1-5, with 8 bases aligning to TRBD1. This CDR3 has 16 amino acids. V shed 5 bases and J 3 bases; nucleotides not matched to a gene: 9. Germline V gene data show CDR1 as SGHTA and CDR2 as FQGNSA. The CDR3 sequence is CASSLNTGGANQPQHF. The CDR3 coding sequence is TGTGCCAGCAGCCTCAATACAGGGGGAGCCAATCAGCCCCAGCATTTT.

This clonotype showed up many times. The chain uses TRBV30 and TRBJ2-3; D is perhaps TRBD1 or TRBD2 (5 bases each). Trimming stripped 1 base from V and 4 bases from J, with 12 bases between. Germline CDR1 is GTSNPN and CDR2 is SVGIG (reference sequence). This CDR3 spans 14 amino acids. The CDR3 here is CAWSAGTAPDTQYF. The CDR3 nucleotides read TGTGCCTGGAGTGCCGGGACCGCACCAGATACGCAGTATTTT.

The V call is TRBV2, the J call TRBJ2-7, with D perhaps TRBD1 (6 bases). Trimming removed 5 bases from V and 9 bases from J, with 17 bases in between. The germline V gene has CDR1 SNHLY and CDR2 FYNNEI. CDR3 length equals 13 residues. DNA for the CDR3: TGTGCCAGCAGTCTTCAGAGCAGGGGTAGGCAGTACTTC. Translating gives CASSLQSRGRQYF. The full variable domain, with the rest looked up from reference TRBV2 and TRBJ2-7, is EPEVTQTPSHQVTQMGQEVILRCVPISNHLYFYWYRQILGQKVEFLVSFYNNEISEKSEIFDDQFSVERPDGSNFTLKIRSTKLEDSAMYFCASSLQSRGRQYFGPGTRLTVT.

This clonotype was seen many times. The V and J genes are TRBV3-1 and TRBJ2-1, with D possibly matching TRBD1 (5 bases). V dropped 0 bases and J dropped 6 bases, with 6 bases sitting between them. Germline values: CDR1 LGHDT, CDR2 YNNKEL (reference sequence). This CDR3 is 13 amino acids long. CDR3 nucleotides: TGTGCCAGCAGCCAAGAAGGGGTCAATGAGCAGTTCTTC. It encodes CASSQEGVNEQFF.

This clonotype was counted many times. V is TRBV27 and J is TRBJ1-5, with TRBD1 matching 10 bases. The CDR3 contains 15 residues. From germline, CDR1 is MNHEY and CDR2 SMNVEV (reference sequence). J was trimmed by 0 bases and V by 6 bases; bases with no gene match: 2. The CDR3 nucleotides are TGTGCCAGCAGGACAGGGGGCTTTAGCAATCAGCCCCAGCATTTT. This sequence encodes CASRTGGFSNQPQHF.

Ten or more counts support this clonotype. The J gene is TRBJ2-3, the V gene TRBV3-1; D uncertain. Trimming took off 0 bases at V and 7 bases at J, with 5 bases between the two ends. The CDR3 totals 12 residues. CDR1 is LGHDT, CDR2 YNNKEL, per germline (reference sequence). The CDR3 DNA follows: TGTGCCAGCAGCCAAGATGAATATACGCAGTATTTT. This codes for CASSQDEYTQYF.

Remarks on this clonotype: This may arise from a read error, as a much more abundant clone is one base away. The genes are TRBV10-3 and TRBJ2-1; D remains unclear. In germline, CDR1 is ENHRY, CDR2 SYGVKD. V was trimmed by 2 bases and J by 10 bases, leaving 21 bases between them. The CDR3 runs 16 residues. CDR3: CAISEVGHFPSYEQFF. The CDR3 DNA is TGTGCCATCAGTGAGGTGGGCCATTTCCCTTCCTACGAGCAGTTCTTC.

This clonotype has a count of ten or more. This rearrangement joins TRBV12-3 or TRBV12-4 to TRBJ1-1; 9 nucleotides line up with TRBD1. CDR3 size: 13 residues. Trimming took 6 bases from V and 7 from J; bases not matched to a gene: 6. CDR3: CASSRDRDSEAFF. CDR3 DNA sequence: TGTGCCAGCAGCCGGGACAGGGACAGTGAAGCTTTCTTT.

This clonotype was seen at least ten times. This chain links TRBV2 with TRBJ2-1; 7 bases line up with TRBD2. The CDR3 has 15 residues. In germline, CDR1 is SNHLY, CDR2 FYNNEI. With 2 bases clipped from V and 6 bases from J, the junction kept 7 bases outside the gene matches. The CDR3 region is CASSEYAGASNEQFF. The CDR3 nucleotides are TGTGCCAGCAGTGAATACGCGGGAGCTAGCAATGAGCAGTTCTTC.

The V gene is TRBV28, the J gene TRBJ2-7, with TRBD1 identical over 11 bases. Germline CDR1 reads MDHEN; CDR2 reads SYDVKM. The junction had 6 bases not matched to a gene; V was cut back by 5 bases and J by 0 bases. The CDR3 extends over 16 amino acids. CDR3 region: CASSPPGTGGSYEQYF. CDR3 DNA: TGTGCCAGCAGTCCGCCCGGGACAGGGGGCTCCTACGAGCAGTACTTC. The whole variable domain, filled in from reference TRBV28 and TRBJ2-7, reads DVKVTQSSRYLVKRTGEKVFLECVQDMDHENMFWYRQDPGLGLRLIYFSYDVKMKEKGDIPEGYSVSREKKERFSLILESASTNQTSMYLCASSPPGTGGSYEQYFGPGTRLTVT.

This clonotype was detected only once. The rearrangement links TRBV7-2 to TRBJ1-6; D is unresolved. Germline lookup yields CDR1 SGHTA and CDR2 FQGNSA. V lost 5 bases and J lost 7, with 6 bases in between. This CDR3 is built from 12 residues. The CDR3 bases are TGTGCCAGCAGCACAGAAAATTCACCCCTCCACTTT. Protein product: CASSTENSPLHF.

This chain connects TRBV19 to TRBJ2-2; D gene ambiguous. The CDR3 has 12 amino acids. The germline CDR1 and CDR2 sequences are LNHDA and SQIVND (reference sequence). V lost 8 bases, J lost 5 bases, and 9 bases lay in between. CDR3 amino acids: CASDLGTGELFF. CDR3 coding DNA: TGTGCCAGTGATTTGGGGACCGGGGAGCTGTTTTTT.

This clonotype came up many times. The chain is built from TRBV5-1 and TRBJ2-7; D uncertain. The V end lost 0 bases, the J end lost 5 bases, and 15 bases lay between the germline ends. This CDR3 region has 15 residues. Germline lookup yields CDR1 SGHRS and CDR2 YFSETQ. CDR3 protein: CASSLGSAGLDEQYF. DNA of the CDR3: TGCGCCAGCAGCTTGGGCAGCGCCGGGCTTGACGAGCAGTACTTC. The full variable domain, its missing parts supplied by reference TRBV5-1 and TRBJ2-7, is KAGVTQTPRYLIKTRGQQVTLSCSPISGHRSVSWYQQTPGQGLQFLFEYFSETQRNKGNFPGRFSGRQFSNSRSEMNVSTLELGDSALYLCASSLGSAGLDEQYFGPGTRLTVT.

This clonotype has more than one count but fewer than ten. J is TRBJ1-4 and V is TRBV7-6; TRBD1 is a possible D gene (5 bases). Trimming took 5 bases from V and 4 from J, leaving 14 bases between them. This CDR3 has 15 amino acids. Germline V gene data show CDR1 as SGHVS and CDR2 as FNYEAQ. CDR3 nucleotide sequence: TGTGCCAGCAGCCGGGTCGGGGGGGGTAATGAAAAACTGTTTTTT. Encoded protein: CASSRVGGGNEKLFF.

This clonotype was seen a handful of times. A much larger clone is a single base away; this may be a read error. J is TRBJ2-5 and V is TRBV6-2 or TRBV6-3; D could derive from TRBD1 or TRBD2 (5 bases each). This CDR3 is built from 14 residues. Looked up from germline, CDR1 is MNHEY and CDR2 is SVGEGT. The CDR3 loop is CASSEPGTREAQYF. The CDR3 region has the DNA TGTGCCAGCAGTGAGCCAGGGACGCGAGAGGCCCAGTACTTC.

The J gene is TRBJ1-5, the V gene TRBV20-1, with D perhaps matching TRBD1 (6 bases). There are 18 residues in the CDR3. Deletions cut 4 bases from V and 3 bases from J, with 25 bases between. In germline, CDR1 is DFQATT, CDR2 SNEGSKA (reference sequence). CDR3 protein: CSAIPPDREVGVNQPQHF. In DNA, the CDR3 is TGCAGTGCTATCCCCCCGGACAGAGAGGTGGGGGTCAATCAGCCCCAGCATTTT.

This clonotype was counted at least ten times. The chain uses TRBV7-6 and TRBJ1-2; TRBD1 matches at 7 bases. This CDR3 has 15 residues. Germline CDR1 is SGHVS and CDR2 is FNYEAQ. The V and J ends lost 4 bases and 5 bases, in that order; junction bases with no gene match: 10. The CDR3 is CASSSGQAGAYGYTF. Here the CDR3 DNA reads TGTGCCAGCAGCTCCGGACAGGCTGGGGCTTATGGCTACACCTTC.